The next 2 T cell receptor beta chains were all read from a single sample in a study of blood T cells in healthy people across ages. A sample-barcoded 5' primer and a J-beta primer mix were used in a second PCR of roughly 7 to 11 cycles. TCRdb reprocessed the 5' RACE reads via MiXCR and lists one record per CDR3 protein. There are over 600,000 distinct CDR3 sequences in the sample; roughly 56% occur only once, and around 25% lies in the top ten. Sequenced input: blood. These receptors all stem from a man aged 40-55 years in good health.

CDR3 bases: TGTGCCAGCAGTCCTGACAGGGCCAACTCTGGGGCCAACGTCCTGACTTTC. This sequence encodes CASSPDRANSGANVLTF. The chain uses TRBV6-6 and TRBJ2-6; 7 nucleotides align to TRBD1. With V trimmed by 5 bases and J by 0 bases, 7 bases remained unmatched. The CDR3 is 17 residues long. Germline lookup yields CDR1 MNHNY and CDR2 SVGAGI (reference sequence).

The V gene is TRBV9, the J gene TRBJ2-1; D is ambiguous. The CDR3 has 14 residues. Germline V gene sequence: CDR1 SGDLS, CDR2 YYNGEE. Trimming cost V 0 bases and J 5 bases, with 9 bases left between them. CDR3 protein: CASSVGGQNNEQFF. CDR3 in DNA: TGTGCCAGCAGCGTAGGTGGGCAGAACAATGAGCAGTTCTTC.